Each of the 24 T cell receptor beta chains below was sequenced from the same sample in a study of T cell responses to AZD1222 COVID-19 vaccine. The protocol was immunoSEQ multiplex PCR, while the TCRdb copy is restricted to in-frame clones and leaves out a portion. The repertoire includes 150,000 or so clones, 91% of them detected once, and under 2.5% sits in the top ten. Source: peripheral blood, taken on day 0 of AZD1222 vaccination. The receptor source for this set is an adult in good health.

The chain employs TRBV27 and TRBJ1-5; D is unclear. The V end lost 3 bases, the J end lost 4 bases, and 7 bases lay between the germline ends. Germline CDR1 reads MNHEY; CDR2 reads SMNVEV (reference sequence). The CDR3 loop spans 13 amino acids. CDR3 protein: CASSLDPNQPQHF. CDR3 nucleotide sequence: TGTGCCAGCAGTTTGGACCCGAATCAGCCCCAGCATTTT.

The chain is built from TRBV10-3 and TRBJ2-7; TRBD1 might be the D (6 bases). The germline gives CDR1 ENHRY, CDR2 SYGVKD. The CDR3 is 14 residues long. V gave up 8 bases and J gave up 7 bases, with 21 bases separating them. The CDR3 sequence: CAIQKSEGVGEQYF. CDR3 DNA sequence: TGTGCCATCCAGAAGAGCGAGGGGGTAGGTGAGCAGTACTTC.

This chain joins TRBV4-1 and TRBJ2-1; 11 bases are a match to TRBD2. This CDR3 comprises 17 residues. The germline V gene has CDR1 MGHRA and CDR2 YSYEKL. The V segment lost 0 bases and the J segment 6 bases; nucleotides outside the gene matches: 7. CDR3 DNA: TGCGCCAGCAGCCAAGATCAACTAGCGGGGGTCTTCAATGAGCAGTTCTTC. Translating gives CASSQDQLAGVFNEQFF.

The chain combines TRBV7-2 with TRBJ2-7; 9 bases fit TRBD2. J lost 5 bases, V lost 3 bases, and 8 bases had no gene match. Germline V gene sequence: CDR1 SGHTA, CDR2 FQGNSA. This CDR3 is built from 15 residues. CDR3 sequence: CASSFPKASGDEQYF. The CDR3 DNA follows: TGTGCCAGCAGCTTTCCCAAGGCTAGCGGGGACGAGCAGTACTTC.

The chain joins TRBV9 to TRBJ2-7; weak D call: TRBD1 (5 bases). Trimming removed 0 bases from V and 3 bases from J, with 10 bases in between. Per germline, CDR1 SGDLS and CDR2 YYNGEE. The CDR3 runs to 14 residues. CDR3 protein: CASSVGTQSYEQYF. The CDR3 DNA follows: TGTGCCAGCAGCGTAGGGACACAAAGCTACGAGCAGTACTTC.

The CDR3 coding sequence is TGTGCCAGCAGCCCGAACGGAGGGATGAACACTGAAGCTTTCTTT. Protein: CASSPNGGMNTEAFF. The chain carries TRBV5-4 and TRBJ1-1; D is ambiguous. V was shortened by 4 bases and J by 0 bases, with 13 bases between the two germline ends. Germline CDR1 SGHNT, CDR2 YYREEE (reference sequence). The CDR3 has 15 residues.

The genes are TRBV11-2 and TRBJ1-1; D unresolved. Trimming removed 2 bases at V and 5 bases at J, with 9 bases between. Germline V gives CDR1 SGHAT, CDR2 FQNNGV. The CDR3 has 13 residues. CDR3: CASSLNLGTEAFF. The CDR3 coding sequence is TGTGCCAGCAGCTTAAATCTTGGGACTGAAGCTTTCTTT.

This chain connects TRBV10-3 to TRBJ1-5; 8 positions agree with TRBD1. CDR1 and CDR2 from the germline V gene are ENHRY and SYGVKD. There are 15 residues in the CDR3. Germline trimming cut 10 bases from V and 0 bases from J; bases unmatched to any gene: 8. The CDR3 coding sequence is TGTGCCACCGGGACAGGTGATAGTAGCAATCAGCCCCAGCATTTT. It translates to CATGTGDSSNQPQHF.

The chain has TRBV5-1 and TRBJ2-3; D possibly matches TRBD1 or TRBD2 (5 bases each). Trimming cost V 3 bases and J 5 bases, with 13 bases left between them. The CDR3 totals 14 residues. Looked up from germline, CDR1 is SGHRS and CDR2 is YFSETQ. CDR3 residues: CASSWTGREDTQYF. The CDR3 nucleotides are TGCGCCAGCAGCTGGACGGGACGGGAAGATACGCAGTATTTT.

This clone has only one observation. The rearrangement links TRBV7-3 to TRBJ1-1; no definite D call. Germline V gives CDR1 SGHTA, CDR2 FQGTGA. V gave up 3 bases and J gave up 3 bases, with 8 bases separating them. This CDR3 spans 13 amino acids. This chain's CDR3 is CASSLSRDTEAFF. CDR3 in DNA: TGTGCCAGCAGCTTGTCAAGGGACACTGAAGCTTTCTTT.

V is TRBV6-1 and J is TRBJ1-2; TRBD1 is a possible D gene (6 bases). Germline CDR1 MNHNS, CDR2 SASEGT. The CDR3 is made up of 14 amino acids. The ends were cut back, 2 bases at V and 5 bases at J, with 12 bases in the middle. CDR3 sequence: CASSESQGPYGYTF. In DNA form, the CDR3 reads TGTGCCAGCAGTGAATCACAGGGCCCTTATGGCTACACCTTC.

The chain carries TRBV15 and TRBJ1-2; D ambiguous. CDR1 and CDR2 from the germline V gene are LNHNV and YYDKDF (reference sequence). V lost 0 bases to trimming and J lost 7 bases, with 9 bases between them. The CDR3 has 13 residues. CDR3 in amino acids: CATSRDQSGGYTF. The CDR3 DNA reads as TGTGCCACCAGCAGAGATCAGAGCGGTGGCTACACCTTC.

This clone was counted only a few times. The chain joins TRBV6-4 to TRBJ1-5; no clear D gene. The CDR3 loop spans 13 amino acids. Trimming cost V 4 bases and J 0 bases, with 4 bases left between them. Germline-derived CDR1 and CDR2 are MRHNA and SNTAGT. CDR3 sequence reads: CASSVDSNQPQHF. The DNA of the CDR3 is TGTGCCAGCAGTGTGGATAGCAATCAGCCCCAGCATTTT.

This chain connects TRBV5-5 to TRBJ2-5; 7 bases fit TRBD1. The junction had 12 bases not matched to a gene; V was cut back by 2 bases and J by 5 bases. The CDR3 loop spans 16 amino acids. Per germline, CDR1 SGHKS and CDR2 YYEKEE (reference sequence). CDR3 sequence: CASSFRTGPAMETQYF. The CDR3 bases are TGTGCCAGCAGCTTCCGGACAGGCCCCGCTATGGAGACCCAGTACTTC. Filled out from reference TRBV5-5 and TRBJ2-5, the complete variable domain reads DAGVTQSPTHLIKTRGQQVTLRCSPISGHKSVSWYQQVLGQGPQFIFQYYEKEERGRGNFPDRFSARQFPNYSSELNVNALLLGDSALYLCASSFRTGPAMETQYFGPGTRLLVL.

The genes are TRBV30 and TRBJ1-6; unclear D gene. The V end was cut by 3 bases, the J end by 1 base, with 10 bases between. The CDR3 totals 15 residues. Germline CDR1 is GTSNPN and CDR2 is SVGIG (reference sequence). The DNA of the CDR3 is TGTGCCTGGAGGCCGTTCGTGTCCTATAATTCACCCCTCCACTTT. Protein product: CAWRPFVSYNSPLHF.

The chain employs TRBV6-5 and TRBJ2-7; TRBD1 aligns across 9 bases. Per the germline V gene, CDR1 is MNHEY and CDR2 is SVGAGI. There are 13 residues in the CDR3. The ends lost 5 bases at V and 9 bases at J; junction bases unmatched: 8. The CDR3 protein is CASSPGQGSGQYF. DNA for the CDR3: TGTGCCAGCAGTCCGGGACAGGGATCAGGGCAGTACTTC.

The V gene is TRBV30, the J gene TRBJ2-7; TRBD2 is a possible D gene (5 bases). V was clipped by 4 bases and J by 5 bases, with 12 bases between them. The CDR3 is made up of 12 amino acids. Germline V lookup: CDR1 GTSNPN, CDR2 SVGIG (reference sequence). CDR3 sequence (DNA): TGTGCCTGGAACTCCGGGGTCCACGAGCAGTACTTC. This gives the protein CAWNSGVHEQYF.

V and J are TRBV19 and TRBJ1-6; TRBD1 matches 9 bases. Trimming cost V 4 bases and J 10 bases; bases outside gene matches: 5. The CDR3 runs 14 residues. The germline gives CDR1 LNHDA, CDR2 SQIVND (reference sequence). CDR3 nucleotide sequence: TGTGCCAGTAGTACCGGGGACAGGGAATCACCCCTCCACTTT. Its translation is CASSTGDRESPLHF.

The J gene is TRBJ2-4, the V gene TRBV24-1, with D hard to call. V gave up 4 bases and J gave up 0 bases, with 9 bases separating them. CDR3 length equals 15 residues. CDR1 KGHDR and CDR2 SFDVKD come from the germline V gene. DNA of the CDR3: TGTGCCACCAGTGACCCCGGATTAGCCAAAAACATTCAGTACTTC. Protein sequence: CATSDPGLAKNIQYF.

The rearrangement joins TRBV19 to TRBJ1-3, with D unclear. V was shortened by 10 bases and J by 0 bases, with 13 bases between the two germline ends. The germline V gene has CDR1 LNHDA and CDR2 SQIVND (reference sequence). CDR3 size: 14 residues. CDR3 sequence (DNA): TGTGCCACCTCGCGGAGCTTCTCTGGAAACACCATATATTTT. It is translated as CATSRSFSGNTIYF.

The chain links TRBV6-5 to TRBJ1-2; D might be TRBD1 (6 bases). The CDR3 runs 12 residues. V lost 5 bases, J lost 8 bases, and 12 bases lay in between. Germline V gives CDR1 MNHEY, CDR2 SVGAGI. CDR3 residues: CASSIQGLGYTF. CDR3 nucleotides: TGTGCCAGCAGTATACAGGGCCTGGGCTACACCTTC.

This chain connects TRBV5-1 to TRBJ1-2, with D possibly being TRBD1 (5 bases). The CDR3 covers 14 residues. With 4 bases removed from V and 5 bases from J, the gap between germline ends came to 15 bases. The germline V gene encodes CDR1 SGHRS and CDR2 YFSETQ. DNA of the CDR3: TGCGCCAGCAGCATCGACAGAGAGGGGTATGGCTACACCTTC. Translating it yields CASSIDREGYGYTF.

The chain joins TRBV21-1 to TRBJ2-1; TRBD2, as called in the table, went unchecked against the DNA. TRBV21-1 is reported as a pseudogene. The CDR3 sequence is 16 residues long. CDR3 sequence reads: CASSSSRSPPYNEQFF. Written as DNA, the CDR3 is TGTGCCAGCAGCTCCTCCCGGAGTCCCCCCTACAATGAGCAGTTCTTC.

This chain uses TRBV11-3 with TRBJ2-1; 8 nucleotides line up with TRBD2. This CDR3 spans 16 amino acids. Germline V CDR1 and CDR2: SGHNT, YENEEA. J gave up 3 bases and V 5 bases, and 9 bases lay outside the gene matches. As DNA, the CDR3 is TGTGCCAGCAGCCTCGGACTAAGCGGGGGCTACAATGAGCAGTTCTTC. This translates into CASSLGLSGGYNEQFF.